The TCR beta chain described here comes from a study of CD4 T cells in relation to SARS-CoV-2 and coronaviruses. Overall study context: ViraFEST: approximately 10-day antigen culture of PBMCs, then TCR beta CDR3 sequencing.

Unexposed donor CD4+ T cells date from about 2011-2018, before the COVID-19 pandemic. CD4+ T cells were isolated from the cells after less than 13 days of culture. Fresh IL-2 medium replaced half the medium on days 3 and 7. Data came from immunoSEQ multiplex PCR; TCRdb stores just in-frame clones and leaves some out. The sample comprises just under 30,000 clones, about 70% of which are singletons, and less than 20% rests with the top ten. Germline CDR1 SQVTM, CDR2 ANQGSEA. This CDR3 comprises 15 residues. Trimming stripped 7 bases from V and 0 bases from J, with 19 bases between. Comment on this clone: Antigen specificity is unknown.

Sequencing input: CD4+ T cells from PBMCs, cultured in vitro. The source is a human donor in good health. The chain employs TRBV29-1 and TRBJ2-7, with D perhaps given as TRBD1 or TRBD2 (5 bases each). CDR3 in amino acids: CSATLGVLSSYEQYF. DNA of the CDR3: TGCAGCGCAACTCTGGGGGTGCTCAGCTCCTACGAGCAGTACTTC.